This T cell receptor beta chain appears in the sequencing data of a study of cytomegalovirus exposure and HLA in healthy donors. Study findings and constraints: It was in a later analysis that TCR association rates were seen to vary by HLA locus, highest for DRB1 and lowest for HLA-C. Among the sequence variants, a highly shared cluster was likely an artifact of sequencing. Altogether, 150 to 200 TCR beta chains were recorded as cytomegalovirus-associated. Per published reports, the classifier diagnosed cytomegalovirus status with high specificity and sensitivity.

The PCR contained 60 Vbeta and 13 Jbeta primers. Here immunoSEQ multiplex PCR was the method, and the copy in TCRdb shows in-frame clones only, minus some. The sample consists of 150,000 or so clones, 80% to 85% of them appearing once. Germline trimming cut 3 bases from V and 2 bases from J; bases unmatched to any gene: 10. Germline assignment: CDR1 SGHDN and CDR2 FVKESK. The CDR3 covers 16 residues. For this clone: Its antigen is not identified.

Sequenced sample: PBMCs. This sequence originates from a man between 18 and 29 years old in good health and CMV-seronegative. This chain connects TRBV14 to TRBJ2-7, with 7 bases lining up with TRBD2. The CDR3 is CASSQGSGIPTYEQYF. CDR3 nucleotides: TGTGCCAGCAGCCAGGGGAGCGGGATCCCGACCTACGAGCAGTACTTC. Using reference TRBV14 and TRBJ2-7 for the parts outside the CDR3, the full variable domain is EAGVTQFPSHSVIEKGQTVTLRCDPISGHDNLYWYRRVMGKEIKFLLHFVKESKQDESGMPNNRFLAERTGGTYSTLKVQPAELEDSGVYFCASSQGSGIPTYEQYFGPGTRLTVT.